The sequence of this T cell receptor beta chain was determined in a study of blood T cell repertoires in COVID-19. At the level of the study: Italy, Spain and the United States were the sources of the convalescent and acute COVID-19 samples. From T cells, B-cell-depleted T cells, or PBMCs came the material, which was cDNA or gDNA.

The CDR3 is made up of 13 amino acids. Trimming cost V 8 bases and J 7 bases, with 15 bases left between them. Germline V CDR1 and CDR2: LNHDA, SQIVND (reference sequence). The authors' processing: Nucleated cell counts were estimated from reference gene primer amplification. Clones were read by immunoSEQ multiplex PCR, and TCRdb kept only the in-frame ones, dropping some. V, J and clone size are taken as reported in that table, and D and trimming were inferred from the DNA itself. The data contain about 190,000 clones, about 81% of them singletons. It was during active infection that Seattle patients were enrolled and then longitudinally followed.

The source is an elderly woman with COVID-19, enrolled during active disease. Sequencing was performed on peripheral blood. The rearrangement uses TRBV19 and TRBJ1-5; the D is unclear. Written as DNA, the CDR3 is TGTGCCAGTGCCGATCGGGTAGGACAGCCCCAGCATTTT. The encoded protein is CASADRVGQPQHF.